The present TCR beta chain was sequenced within a study of regulatory T cells in long-lasting Graves disease. CDR1 ENHRY and CDR2 SYGVKD come from the germline V gene. The CDR3 extends over 15 amino acids. V was pared by 3 bases and J by 7 bases, with 6 bases of the junction left unmatched. Time point meaning: newly diagnosed GD, antithyroid drugs for less than 3 months. TCR sequences were obtained from RNA taken from PBMCs. At least ten counts were recorded for this clonotype. What it binds is unknown. Building the TCR beta libraries relied on iRepertoire HTBI primers, and CDR3 regions underwent Arm-PCR. TCRdb independently ran MiXCR on the multiplex PCR reads; one entry per CDR3 protein. The table has about 520,000 distinct CDR3 sequences, about 11% seen once. Study outcomes and limitations: Study was limited to peripheral blood, excluding thyroid tissue.

The same specimen was also included in a second study, on T cells in Graves' hyperthyroidism and ophthalmopathy. From that paper: In blood, most of the thyroid clonotypes expanded above 0.001 were also present.

This TCR came from a woman aged 25 to 39 with Graves disease. The chain is built from TRBV10-3 and TRBJ1-6, with 7 bases aligning to TRBD1. The sample was peripheral blood mononuclear cells (PBMCs), taken at new diagnosis, from a patient treated with antithyroid drugs. The CDR3 is CAISEGQVGNSPLHF. CDR3 sequence (DNA): TGTGCCATCAGTGAAGGACAGGTCGGGAATTCACCCCTCCACTTT.